This is a list of T cell receptor beta chains from one sample in a study of naive and memory T cell subsets. TCRdb re-analysed the UMI-ligation and nested PCR reads in MiXCR, keeping a single row per CDR3 protein. The profile covers more than 25,000 distinct CDR3 sequences, with about 10% appearing a single time and approximately 19% taken by the ten largest. Sequencing was performed on effector memory CD4+ T cells from blood. The receptors stem from a human donor in good health. The CDR3 runs from the conserved cysteine through the conserved F or W. D genes are given only for firm matches. Size is stated for part of the rows, as once, few or many counts, or as a class when the clone is expanded.

d_call	clone_size	v_call	j_call	cdr3_nt	cdr3_aa
.	many	TRBV28	TRBJ2-2	TGTGCCAGCAGTTCGTACACGCGACAGAGGACCGGGGAGCTGTTTTTT	CASSSYTRQRTGELFF
.	medium-sized	TRBV6-4	TRBJ2-1	TGTGCCAGCAGCGCAACCACCTTAGCATATGAGCAGTTCTTC	CASSATTLAYEQFF
.	many	TRBV6-2/TRBV6-3	TRBJ2-7	TGTGCCAGCAGTTTTACAGGGAAGGAGCAGTACTTC	CASSFTGKEQYF
TRBD1	.	TRBV6-2/TRBV6-3	TRBJ2-1	TGTGCCAGCAAAAGACAGGGGTACTATAATGAGCAGTTCTTC	CASKRQGYYNEQFF
.	.	TRBV2	TRBJ2-7	TGTGCCAGCAGACACGGCGAGCAGTACTTC	CASRHGEQYF
TRBD2	.	TRBV4-1	TRBJ2-1	TGCGCCAGCAGCCAACTCACCATGGGACTACCAATCAATGAGCAGTTCTTC	CASSQLTMGLPINEQFF
.	many	TRBV20-1	TRBJ2-1	TGCAGTGCTTCTAGGAAGGATGAGCAGTTCTTC	CSASRKDEQFF
.	many	TRBV20-1	TRBJ2-7	TGCAGTGCTAGAGATTATGGGTCGAAAGGCTACGAGCAGTACTTC	CSARDYGSKGYEQYF
.	many	TRBV19	TRBJ1-5	TGTGCCAGTAGTATCGGGTTTGGCCGGACAGTACTTTCGCCCCAGCATTTT	CASSIGFGRTVLSPQHF
.	.	TRBV13	TRBJ2-1	TGTGCCAGCAGCCGTCGGCAGGGCCTTTACAATGAGCAGTTCTTC	CASSRRQGLYNEQFF
.	.	TRBV15	TRBJ1-1	TGTGCCACCAGCAGAGATAGGGGGGGCTCGGCTGAAGCTTTCTTT	CATSRDRGGSAEAFF
TRBD2	.	TRBV12-3/TRBV12-4	TRBJ2-3	TGTGACAGCAGCAGTAGCGGGGCGAACACAGATACGCAGTATTTT	CDSSSSGANTDTQYF
.	medium-sized	TRBV12-3/TRBV12-4	TRBJ1-5	TGTGCCAGCAACCCGGGTGTCAGGCATAGGATCCAGCCCCAGCATTTT	CASNPGVRHRIQPQHF
.	.	TRBV10-3	TRBJ2-7	TGTGCCATCAGCCCAGGATCCTTTGGGCAGTACTTC	CAISPGSFGQYF
TRBD2	many	TRBV5-4	TRBJ2-1	TGTGCCAGCAGCTTAACCAAAAGTAGCGGGGGGGAGAGTGAGCAGTTCTTC	CASSLTKSSGGESEQFF
.	few	TRBV7-2	TRBJ2-1	TGTGCCAGCAGCCAGGGTCCTTCCTACAATGAGCAGTTCTTC	CASSQGPSYNEQFF
TRBD2	few	TRBV30	TRBJ2-3	TGTGCCTGGCGGAGGCGGGAGGACGGAACGCAGTATTTT	CAWRRREDGTQYF
TRBD2	medium-sized	TRBV4-1	TRBJ2-2	TGCGCCAGCAGCCAACCGCTAGCGGCGGCCGGGGAGCTGTTTTTT	CASSQPLAAAGELFF
.	many	TRBV27	TRBJ1-6	TGTGCCAGCAGTCCAGGGTATAATTCACCCCTCCACTTT	CASSPGYNSPLHF
.	.	TRBV7-9	TRBJ2-7	TGTGCCAGCAGCTTAGAAGCCTACGAGCAGTACTTC	CASSLEAYEQYF
.	few	TRBV7-3	TRBJ1-1	TGTGCCAGCAGCTTAGGGCAGAACACTGAAGCTTTCTTT	CASSLGQNTEAFF
.	.	TRBV6-6	TRBJ2-1	TGTGCCAGCAGTTACTCTGGGGGAAAGGGCAGGGACAATGAGCAGTTCTTC	CASSYSGGKGRDNEQFF
.	few	TRBV7-3	TRBJ1-1	TGTGCCAGCAGCGTAAAAGAGGGCACTGAAGCTTTCTTT	CASSVKEGTEAFF
.	.	TRBV20-1	TRBJ2-4	TGCAGTGCTAGCGTTCTAACTACAGCCAAAAACATTCAGTACTTC	CSASVLTTAKNIQYF